This TCR beta chain derives from a study of T cells in Graves' hyperthyroidism and ophthalmopathy. Looking at the study overall: It was at initial diagnosis, before any treatment, that peripheral blood was collected.

This clonotype was found many times. Any patient presenting with uncontrolled infection, other autoimmune disease, pregnancy or lactation was left out. On the basis of clinical symptoms, serum thyroxine and TRAb, thyroid ultrasound and orbital computed tomography, diagnoses were made. The length of the CDR3 is 13 residues. V was shortened by 8 bases and J by 4 bases, with 13 bases between the two germline ends. Germline V CDR1 and CDR2: MNHEY, SMNVEV (reference sequence). What was amplified from RNA transcripts were TCR beta CDR3 regions. Researchers ran a first-round RT-PCR on the TCR CDR3 using the HTBI primer set. Each CDR3 protein is one row after TCRdb ran MiXCR on the multiplex PCR reads. The repertoire consists of roughly 720,000 distinct CDR3 sequences, with 17% occurring once and the leading ten covering around a sixth.

This receptor was identified in a man in his fifties with Graves' hyperthyroidism. The V gene is TRBV27, the J gene TRBJ2-3; D is ambiguous. The source material was blood. CDR3 in amino acids: CASGPLGSDTQYF. CDR3 in DNA: TGTGCCAGCGGGCCCTTGGGATCAGATACGCAGTATTTT.